A selection of T cell receptor beta chains follows, all from one sample in a study of T cells in tumors after PD-1 blockade. Profiling relied on immunoSEQ multiplex PCR, and the TCRdb table lists in-frame clones only, not all of them. The sample has 15,000 or so clones; about 80% are singletons. The starting material was PBMCs, obtained after anti-PD-1 treatment. These receptors all stem from a human donor with basal cell carcinoma. Each CDR3 is given with its conserved first and last residue. The order of the fields is V gene, D gene, clone size, J gene, CDR3 DNA, CDR3 protein. A D gene is named only where the DNA matches it firmly. Size is stated for part of the rows, as once, few or many counts, or as a class when the clone is expanded.

v_gene: TRBV5-5; d_gene: -; abundance: -; j_gene: TRBJ1-6; CDR3nt: TGTGCCAGCAGCTTGGGCCCGGGGGTGGGGAATTCACCCCTCCACTTT; CDR3aa: CASSLGPGVGNSPLHF
v_gene: TRBV10-3; d_gene: -; abundance: -; j_gene: TRBJ1-3; CDR3nt: TGTGCCATCAGTGGGATCGATTCCTCTGGAAACACCATATATTTT; CDR3aa: CAISGIDSSGNTIYF
v_gene: TRBV4-1; d_gene: -; abundance: -; j_gene: TRBJ1-4; CDR3nt: TGCGCCAGCAGCCAAGAGCGACGCAGCAACAAACTGTTTTTT; CDR3aa: CASSQERRSNKLFF
v_gene: TRBV6-1; d_gene: -; abundance: once; j_gene: TRBJ2-3; CDR3nt: TGTGCCAGCAGTGAAGATATAGGGCTGGCAGATACGCAGTATTTT; CDR3aa: CASSEDIGLADTQYF
v_gene: TRBV19; d_gene: -; abundance: -; j_gene: TRBJ1-1; CDR3nt: TGTGCCAGTACCAGGATGAACACTGAAGCTTTCTTT; CDR3aa: CASTRMNTEAFF
v_gene: TRBV20-1; d_gene: -; abundance: -; j_gene: TRBJ1-2; CDR3nt: TGCAGTGCTAGTAGATTGGAAGGGGCGAACTATGGCTACACCTTC; CDR3aa: CSASRLEGANYGYTF
v_gene: TRBV2; d_gene: TRBD1; abundance: -; j_gene: TRBJ2-7; CDR3nt: TGTGCCGGTGCCGGGACAGGGGAAGCCTACGAGCAGTACTTC; CDR3aa: CAGAGTGEAYEQYF
v_gene: TRBV2; d_gene: TRBD2; abundance: -; j_gene: TRBJ2-1; CDR3nt: TGTCCCCGCAGTGACGGGGGGGCGCGGGCGGGGAGCTCCTACAATGAGCAGTTCTTC; CDR3aa: CPRSDGGARAGSSYNEQFF
v_gene: TRBV2; d_gene: -; abundance: -; j_gene: TRBJ2-1; CDR3nt: TGTGCCAGCAGTTACGGGTGGGCGCGGGTGGGGAGCTCCTACAATGAGCAGTTCTTC; CDR3aa: CASSYGWARVGSSYNEQFF
v_gene: TRBV3-1/TRBV3-2; d_gene: -; abundance: -; j_gene: TRBJ2-5; CDR3nt: TGTGCCAGCAGCCACCCAACAGACCTCCAAGAGACCCAGTACTTC; CDR3aa: CASSHPTDLQETQYF
v_gene: TRBV7-6; d_gene: TRBD1; abundance: -; j_gene: TRBJ2-1; CDR3nt: TGTGCCAGCAGCCCAGGGGGCTCTCGAAATGAGCAGTTCTTC; CDR3aa: CASSPGGSRNEQFF
v_gene: TRBV12-5; d_gene: -; abundance: -; j_gene: TRBJ1-3; CDR3nt: TGTGCTAGTGGTTCGAGGGAGGTCGGAAACACCATATATTTT; CDR3aa: CASGSREVGNTIYF
v_gene: TRBV7-9; d_gene: TRBD2; abundance: -; j_gene: TRBJ2-1; CDR3nt: TGTGCCAGCAGCTTAGGGGCAATGCTAGCGGGAAATGAGCAGTTCTTC; CDR3aa: CASSLGAMLAGNEQFF
v_gene: TRBV6-5; d_gene: -; abundance: -; j_gene: TRBJ2-5; CDR3nt: TGTGCCAGCAGCCAAAACGGGGGGCGACAAGAGACCCAGTACTTC; CDR3aa: CASSQNGGRQETQYF
v_gene: TRBV6-5; d_gene: -; abundance: -; j_gene: TRBJ2-3; CDR3nt: TGTGCCAGCATCGAGGGGGGCTCGACAGATACGCAGTATTTT; CDR3aa: CASIEGGSTDTQYF
v_gene: TRBV24-1; d_gene: TRBD1; abundance: -; j_gene: TRBJ1-4; CDR3nt: TGTGCCACCAGTGATCTACAGGGGCTCCGCCTAGATAAAAAACTGTTTTTT; CDR3aa: CATSDLQGLRLDKKLFF
v_gene: TRBV30; d_gene: TRBD2; abundance: -; j_gene: TRBJ2-5; CDR3nt: TGTGCCTGGAGTACACTAGCGGGACGGGAGACCCAGTACTTC; CDR3aa: CAWSTLAGRETQYF
v_gene: TRBV2; d_gene: TRBD2; abundance: -; j_gene: TRBJ2-5; CDR3nt: TGTGCCAGCACCAGCCAAGGACTAGCCCAAGAGACCCAGTACTTC; CDR3aa: CASTSQGLAQETQYF
v_gene: TRBV6-4; d_gene: -; abundance: few; j_gene: TRBJ2-5; CDR3nt: TGTGCCAGCAGTGACGTGGAAAATGGTCCCCAGTACTTC; CDR3aa: CASSDVENGPQYF
v_gene: TRBV2; d_gene: -; abundance: -; j_gene: TRBJ1-1; CDR3nt: TGTGCCAGCAGTAAACAGGGTCGAGGGAACACTGAAGCTTTCTTT; CDR3aa: CASSKQGRGNTEAFF
v_gene: TRBV5-1; d_gene: -; abundance: -; j_gene: TRBJ2-1; CDR3nt: TGCGCCAGCCAAACAGTAGGTATTTCTCCGCTCGAGCAGTTCTTC; CDR3aa: CASQTVGISPLEQFF
v_gene: TRBV14; d_gene: -; abundance: -; j_gene: TRBJ2-7; CDR3nt: TGTGCCAGCAGCCCCACCTTGGGGGGACGGAAGCCGTACGAGCAGTACTTC; CDR3aa: CASSPTLGGRKPYEQYF
v_gene: TRBV2; d_gene: -; abundance: -; j_gene: TRBJ1-2; CDR3nt: TGTGCCAGCAGACCGGGACTGCTGAACTATGGCTACACCTTC; CDR3aa: CASRPGLLNYGYTF
v_gene: TRBV3-1/TRBV3-2; d_gene: TRBD2; abundance: -; j_gene: TRBJ2-3; CDR3nt: TGTGCCAGCAGCCAAGCGGGGGGGCCCGCAGATACGCAGTATTTT; CDR3aa: CASSQAGGPADTQYF
v_gene: TRBV6-1; d_gene: -; abundance: -; j_gene: TRBJ1-1; CDR3nt: TGTGCCAGCAGTGAAGGGATACTGAACACTGAAGCTTTCTTT; CDR3aa: CASSEGILNTEAFF
v_gene: TRBV5-5; d_gene: -; abundance: -; j_gene: TRBJ2-1; CDR3nt: TGTGCCAGCAGCTTGGAGGGGACCGTCTACAATGAGCAGTTCTTC; CDR3aa: CASSLEGTVYNEQFF
v_gene: TRBV11-3; d_gene: -; abundance: -; j_gene: TRBJ2-1; CDR3nt: TGTGCCAGCAGCCTTTCGCATGGTTCCTACAATGAGCAGTTCTTC; CDR3aa: CASSLSHGSYNEQFF
v_gene: TRBV2; d_gene: TRBD2; abundance: -; j_gene: TRBJ2-1; CDR3nt: TGTGCCCGCTGTTACGGGTGGGCGGGGGAGGGGAGCTCCTACAATGAGCAGTTCTTC; CDR3aa: CARCYGWAGEGSSYNEQFF
v_gene: TRBV18; d_gene: -; abundance: -; j_gene: TRBJ2-5; CDR3nt: TGTGCCAGCTCACCAGCCACCGGGGCCAAAGAGACCCAGTACTTC; CDR3aa: CASSPATGAKETQYF
v_gene: TRBV4-1; d_gene: -; abundance: -; j_gene: TRBJ2-3; CDR3nt: TGCGCCAGCAGCCAGGGGCATGAGGCAGATACGCAGTATTTT; CDR3aa: CASSQGHEADTQYF
v_gene: TRBV4-1; d_gene: -; abundance: -; j_gene: TRBJ2-4; CDR3nt: TGCGCCAGCAGCCTCATGGGATCAAACATTCAGTACTTC; CDR3aa: CASSLMGSNIQYF
v_gene: TRBV25-1; d_gene: TRBD2; abundance: -; j_gene: TRBJ2-3; CDR3nt: TGTGCCAGCAGTACAGCGGGATCAGATACGCAGTATTTT; CDR3aa: CASSTAGSDTQYF
v_gene: TRBV5-6; d_gene: -; abundance: -; j_gene: TRBJ1-1; CDR3nt: TGTGCCAGCAGCCCGGGCTTTGGACAGTCGAGCACTGAAGCTTTCTTT; CDR3aa: CASSPGFGQSSTEAFF
v_gene: TRBV29-1; d_gene: TRBD2; abundance: -; j_gene: TRBJ2-7; CDR3nt: TGCAGCGTCGTTCCCTCGCTAGCGGGACTGGGGGAGCAGTACTTC; CDR3aa: CSVVPSLAGLGEQYF
v_gene: TRBV2; d_gene: TRBD2; abundance: -; j_gene: TRBJ2-1; CDR3nt: TGTCCCACCAGTGACGGGTGGGCGCGGGAGGGGAGCTCCTACAATGAGCAGTTCTTC; CDR3aa: CPTSDGWAREGSSYNEQFF
v_gene: TRBV9; d_gene: -; abundance: few; j_gene: TRBJ1-2; CDR3nt: TGTGCCAGCAGCCCCAGGGGTTATGGCTACACCTTC; CDR3aa: CASSPRGYGYTF
v_gene: TRBV5-1; d_gene: TRBD1; abundance: -; j_gene: TRBJ1-6; CDR3nt: TGCGCCAGCAAGGAAGGGGGCGATAATTCACCCCTCCACTTT; CDR3aa: CASKEGGDNSPLHF
v_gene: TRBV19; d_gene: -; abundance: -; j_gene: TRBJ1-1; CDR3nt: TGTGCCAGTAGCCTTGGTCGGGGGCCTCCCCATGAAGCTTTCTTT; CDR3aa: CASSLGRGPPHEAFF
v_gene: TRBV4-1; d_gene: TRBD2; abundance: -; j_gene: TRBJ2-7; CDR3nt: TGCGCCAGCAGCTCTTGGACTAGCGGGAGGTACGAGCAGTACTTC; CDR3aa: CASSSWTSGRYEQYF
v_gene: TRBV27; d_gene: -; abundance: -; j_gene: TRBJ1-4; CDR3nt: TGTGCCAGCAGTTCTCAGGGGACACTATCTAATGAAAAACTGTTTTTT; CDR3aa: CASSSQGTLSNEKLFF